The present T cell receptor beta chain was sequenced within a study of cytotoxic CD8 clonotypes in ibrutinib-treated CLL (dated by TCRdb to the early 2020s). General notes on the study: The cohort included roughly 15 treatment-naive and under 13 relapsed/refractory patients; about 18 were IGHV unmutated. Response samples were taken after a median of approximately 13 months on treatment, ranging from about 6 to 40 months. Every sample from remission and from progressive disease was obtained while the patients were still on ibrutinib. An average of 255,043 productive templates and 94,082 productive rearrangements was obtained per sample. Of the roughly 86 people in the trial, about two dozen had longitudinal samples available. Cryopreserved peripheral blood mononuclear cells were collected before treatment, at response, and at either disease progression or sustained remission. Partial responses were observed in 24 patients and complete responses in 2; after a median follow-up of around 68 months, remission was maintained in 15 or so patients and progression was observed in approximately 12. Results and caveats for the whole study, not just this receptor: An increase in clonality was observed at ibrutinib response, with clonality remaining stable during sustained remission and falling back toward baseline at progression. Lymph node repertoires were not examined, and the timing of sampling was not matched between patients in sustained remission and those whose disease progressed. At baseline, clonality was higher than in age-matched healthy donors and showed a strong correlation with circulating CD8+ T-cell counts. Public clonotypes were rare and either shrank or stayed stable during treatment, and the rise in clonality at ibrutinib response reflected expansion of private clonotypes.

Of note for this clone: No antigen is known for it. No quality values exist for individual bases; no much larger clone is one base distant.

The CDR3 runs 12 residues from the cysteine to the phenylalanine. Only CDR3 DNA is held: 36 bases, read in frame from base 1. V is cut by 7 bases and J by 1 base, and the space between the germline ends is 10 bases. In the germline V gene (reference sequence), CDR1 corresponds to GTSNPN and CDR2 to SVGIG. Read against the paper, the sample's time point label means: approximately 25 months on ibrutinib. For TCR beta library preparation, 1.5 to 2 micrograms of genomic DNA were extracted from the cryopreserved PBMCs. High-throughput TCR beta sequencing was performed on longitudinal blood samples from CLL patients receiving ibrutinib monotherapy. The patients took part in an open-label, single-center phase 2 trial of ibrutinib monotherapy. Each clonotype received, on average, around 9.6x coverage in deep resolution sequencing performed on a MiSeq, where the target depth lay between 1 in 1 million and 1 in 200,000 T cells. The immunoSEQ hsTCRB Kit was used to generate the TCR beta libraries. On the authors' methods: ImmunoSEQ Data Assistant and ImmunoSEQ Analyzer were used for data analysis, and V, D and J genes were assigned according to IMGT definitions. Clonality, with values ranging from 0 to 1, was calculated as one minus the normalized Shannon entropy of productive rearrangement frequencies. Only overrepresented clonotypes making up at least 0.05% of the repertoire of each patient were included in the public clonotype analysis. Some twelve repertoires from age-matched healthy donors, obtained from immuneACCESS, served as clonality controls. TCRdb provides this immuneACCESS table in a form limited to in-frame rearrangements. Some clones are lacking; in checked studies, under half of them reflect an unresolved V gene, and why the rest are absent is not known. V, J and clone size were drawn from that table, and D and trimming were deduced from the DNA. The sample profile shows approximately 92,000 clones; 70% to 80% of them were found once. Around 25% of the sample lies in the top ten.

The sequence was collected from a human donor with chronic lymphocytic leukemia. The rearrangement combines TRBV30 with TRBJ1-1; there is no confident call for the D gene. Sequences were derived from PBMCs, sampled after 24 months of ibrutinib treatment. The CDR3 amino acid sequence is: CASIHWNTEAFF. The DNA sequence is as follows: TGTGCCTCTATTCATTGGAACACTGAAGCTTTCTTT.